This record concerns one T cell receptor beta chain sequence. Antigen unknown. Clones were sequenced by immunoSEQ multiplex PCR, and TCRdb holds only the in-frame ones, with some missing. The sample has about 65,000 clones, roughly 84% seen once. The data originate from a study of a mutant IDH1 vaccine in newly diagnosed glioma. Study context: Vaccination was launched 4-6 weeks after radiotherapy alone, or with temozolomide cycles. Most had both radiotherapy and temozolomide beforehand; others had only one. Study outcomes and limitations: The authors found pseudoprogression apparently unrelated to changes in top peripheral T cell clonotypes.

As to time point: week 23, last vaccination. A single vaccine dose contained 300 ug of mutant IDH1 20-mer peptide, and topical imiquimod was used with it. Each tumor in the donors was a new WHO grade 3 or 4 astrocytoma, IDH1-mutant and ATRX-lost. The CDR3 extends over 14 amino acids. Germline V gives CDR1 LNHDA, CDR2 SQIVND (reference sequence). Trimming took off 1 base at V and 0 bases at J, with 7 bases between the two ends. This sequence was found in a man aged 25 to 40 with glioma. The rearrangement uses TRBV19 and TRBJ2-7; D not certain. The specimen was PBMCs, collected from a glioma patient whose treatment included an IDH1 peptide vaccine. CDR3 amino acids: CASSIGGSSYEQYF. CDR3 bases: TGTGCCAGTAGTATAGGCGGCAGCTCCTACGAGCAGTACTTC.